Below are 27 T cell receptor beta chains sequenced from a single sample in a study of early T cells in non-severe SARS-CoV-2 infection. TCRdb re-analysed the 5' RACE reads in MiXCR, keeping a single row per CDR3 protein. The table records 55,000 to 75,000 distinct CDR3 sequences, more than 5.5% of them present only once. Sequencing used whole blood, obtained at baseline. Every receptor here comes from an adult who was a healthcare worker with PCR-confirmed SARS-CoV-2 infection or an uninfected control (not recorded which).

This clonotype was counted many times. The V and J genes are TRBV27 and TRBJ2-7; 7 bases map to TRBD1. V was pared by 5 bases and J by 5 bases, with 9 bases of the junction left unmatched. The CDR3 has 14 residues. Germline CDR1 and CDR2: MNHEY and SMNVEV (reference sequence). The DNA of the CDR3 is TGTGCCAGCAGTCGTTCAGGGGGATTGGACGAGCAGTACTTC. Translated, it gives CASSRSGGLDEQYF.

This chain joins TRBV5-1 and TRBJ1-1; 7 bases match TRBD1. CDR1 is SGHRS and CDR2 is YFSETQ in the germline V gene. The J segment lost 10 bases and the V segment lost 4 bases, leaving 10 bases of the junction unmatched. CDR3 size: 13 residues. The CDR3 coding sequence is TGCGCCAGCAGCCCGAAAGACGAGGGGGCAGCTTTCTTT. Translated, it gives CASSPKDEGAAFF.

This clonotype has only a few counts. The chain links TRBV20-1 to TRBJ1-1; 7 positions agree with TRBD1. Trimming at V came to 3 bases and at J to 5 bases, leaving 9 bases not matched to a gene. The CDR3 is made up of 14 amino acids. Germline CDR1 is DFQATT and CDR2 is SNEGSKA (reference sequence). CDR3 residues: CSARATGARTEAFF. Here the CDR3 DNA reads TGCAGTGCTAGGGCAACAGGGGCAAGGACTGAAGCTTTCTTT.

This clonotype has at least ten counts. V usage is TRBV12-3 or TRBV12-4 and J usage is TRBJ1-4; D ambiguous. The CDR3 is 16 residues long. V lost 5 bases and J lost 0, with 13 bases in between. CDR3: CASSSKKRTTNEKLFF. CDR3 coding DNA: TGTGCCAGCAGTAGCAAGAAGCGTACAACTAATGAAAAACTGTTTTTT.

This clonotype was picked up many times. CDR3 nucleotides: TGCGCCAGCAGCTTGGGGCAGGGGATCGCTGGGGCCAACGTCCTGACTTTC. It specifies CASSLGQGIAGANVLTF. This sequence joins TRBV5-1 and TRBJ2-6, with TRBD1 as a possible D gene (6 bases). Trimming took 0 bases from V and 2 from J, leaving 12 bases between them. Germline V gene sequence: CDR1 SGHRS, CDR2 YFSETQ. CDR3 length: 17 amino acids.

Only a few counts were recorded for this clonotype. The chain is built from TRBV12-3 or TRBV12-4 and TRBJ2-4; D perhaps matches TRBD2 (5 bases). Trimming cost V 5 bases and J 6 bases, with 17 bases left between them. The CDR3 is 15 residues long. CDR3: CASSRTGPHGNIQYF. CDR3 bases: TGTGCCAGCAGTCGGACTGGTCCCCACGGAAACATTCAGTACTTC.

The V and J genes are TRBV18 and TRBJ2-3, with TRBD2 identical over 11 bases. The trim removed 0 bases at V and 5 bases at J, leaving 1 base unmatched. The germline V gene encodes CDR1 KGHSH and CDR2 LQKENI. The CDR3 has 15 amino acids. The CDR3 DNA follows: TGTGCCAGCTCACCACCACTAGCGGGAGAAGATACGCAGTATTTT. Protein: CASSPPLAGEDTQYF.

This clonotype was seen ten or more times. The chain carries TRBV5-1 and TRBJ2-3, with TRBD2 identical over 14 bases. CDR1 and CDR2 from the germline V gene are SGHRS and YFSETQ. V shed 4 bases and J 7 bases; nucleotides not matched to a gene: 8. This CDR3 comprises 16 residues. The CDR3 sequence is CASSTRLAGGPNTQYF. CDR3 bases: TGCGCCAGCAGCACACGACTAGCGGGAGGGCCGAATACGCAGTATTTT.

This clonotype was observed a handful of times. The V call is TRBV6-1, the J call TRBJ2-7, with TRBD1 identical over 7 bases. CDR3 size: 14 residues. V lost 7 bases to trimming and J lost 7 bases; unmatched junction nucleotides: 13. Germline CDR1 is MNHNS and CDR2 is SASEGT. The DNA of the CDR3 is TGTGCCAGCATCTTGACAGGGTTGGAAGGTGAGCAGTACTTC. Amino acids: CASILTGLEGEQYF.

This clonotype was observed at least ten times. The chain carries TRBV3-1 and TRBJ2-7; D gene unclear. This CDR3 has 16 residues. V lost 1 base to trimming and J lost 0 bases, with 13 bases between them. The germline CDR1 and CDR2 sequences are LGHDT and YNNKEL (reference sequence). This CDR3 is CASSQAFTASSYEQYF. CDR3 DNA sequence: TGTGCCAGCAGCCAAGCATTTACAGCCAGCTCCTACGAGCAGTACTTC.

This clonotype occurred a few times. The V gene is TRBV5-4, the J gene TRBJ2-1, with 7 bases lining up with TRBD2. In germline, CDR1 is SGHNT, CDR2 YYREEE (reference sequence). This CDR3 has 17 amino acids. The junction had 8 bases not matched to a gene; V was cut back by 0 bases and J by 2 bases. The CDR3 DNA is TGTGCCAGCAGCTTGGGGGCTAGCGGTATGACCTACAATGAGCAGTTCTTC. Translation: CASSLGASGMTYNEQFF. The complete variable domain, with remaining parts taken from reference TRBV5-4 and TRBJ2-1, reads ETGVTQSPTHLIKTRGQQVTLRCSSQSGHNTVSWYQQALGQGPQFIFQYYREEENGRGNFPPRFSGLQFPNYSSELNVNALELDDSALYLCASSLGASGMTYNEQFFGPGTRLTVL.

This clonotype came up many times. The chain combines TRBV3-1 with TRBJ1-2; 12 bases align to TRBD1. Germline assignment: CDR1 LGHDT and CDR2 YNNKEL (reference sequence). With 3 bases clipped from V and 7 bases from J, the junction kept 9 bases outside the gene matches. The CDR3 sequence is 16 residues long. The CDR3 DNA reads as TGTGCCAGCAGCCACGCTAAGGGACAGGGGGCGCGTGGCTACACCTTC. Protein product: CASSHAKGQGARGYTF. Full variable domain (missing parts from reference TRBV3-1 and TRBJ1-2): DTAVSQTPKYLVTQMGNDKSIKCEQNLGHDTMYWYKQDSKKFLKIMFSYNNKELIINETVPNRFSPKSPDKAHLNLHINSLELGDSAVYFCASSHAKGQGARGYTFGSGTRLTVV.

This clonotype has a count of ten or more. The V call is TRBV29-1, the J call TRBJ2-1, with 14 bases fitting TRBD2. Trimming took 7 bases from V and 6 from J; bases not matched to a gene: 11. The CDR3 has 16 residues. Germline CDR1 and CDR2: SQVTM and ANQGSEA. The CDR3 spells CSGLTSGRVLGNEQFF. The CDR3 bases are TGCAGCGGGTTGACTAGCGGGAGGGTGCTGGGCAATGAGCAGTTCTTC.

This clonotype was counted many times. The chain carries TRBV19 and TRBJ1-5; D might be TRBD1 (6 bases). Per the germline V gene, CDR1 is LNHDA and CDR2 is SQIVND (reference sequence). V was trimmed by 5 bases and J by 2 bases, leaving 13 bases between them. The CDR3 is 15 residues long. Here the CDR3 reads CASSWSRTGNQPQHF. As DNA, the CDR3 is TGTGCCAGTAGTTGGTCAAGGACAGGCAATCAGCCCCAGCATTTT.

This clonotype was observed many times. The rearrangement joins TRBV20-1 to TRBJ1-2, with 8 bases aligning to TRBD1. The CDR3 has 13 residues. The V gene end was trimmed by 6 bases and the J gene end by 3 bases; junction bases not matched to a gene: 6. Looked up from germline, CDR1 is DFQATT and CDR2 is SNEGSKA (reference sequence). Here the CDR3 reads CSATQQGDYGYTF. CDR3 bases: TGCAGTGCCACCCAACAGGGGGACTATGGCTACACCTTC.

Ten or more counts support this clonotype. This chain connects TRBV30 to TRBJ1-6; D remains unclear. Germline loops: CDR1 GTSNPN, CDR2 SVGIG (reference sequence). Trimming removed 1 base at V and 5 bases at J, with 6 bases between. The CDR3 loop spans 13 amino acids. The CDR3 coding sequence is TGTGCCTGGAGTGAAACGGATAATTCACCCCTCCACTTT. Protein product: CAWSETDNSPLHF. Using reference TRBV30 and TRBJ1-6 for the parts outside the CDR3, the full variable domain is SQTIHQWPATLVQPVGSPLSLECTVEGTSNPNLYWYRQAAGRGLQLLFYSVGIGQISSEVPQNLSASRPQDRQFILSSKKLLLSDSGFYLCAWSETDNSPLHFGNGTRLTVT.

The rearrangement uses TRBV3-1 and TRBJ2-2; no clear D. Germline V gives CDR1 LGHDT, CDR2 YNNKEL (reference sequence). V lost 7 bases, J lost 3 bases, and 9 bases lay in between. This CDR3 contains 13 residues. CDR3 nucleotide sequence: TGTGCCAGCACCCCTAGTTACACCGGGGAGCTGTTTTTT. Its protein is CASTPSYTGELFF.

This clonotype was seen at least ten times. This rearrangement joins TRBV6-1 to TRBJ2-7; D gene ambiguous. Between the trimmed V and J ends, which lost 1 base and 6 bases, there was a span of 10 bases. Germline CDR1 is MNHNS and CDR2 is SASEGT. The CDR3 runs 13 residues. The CDR3 sequence is CASSEGVGSEQYF. CDR3 nucleotides: TGTGCCAGCAGTGAAGGGGTTGGAAGCGAGCAGTACTTC.

This clonotype was recorded at least ten times. The V and J genes are TRBV20-1 and TRBJ1-2; D unresolved. Per the germline V gene, CDR1 is DFQATT and CDR2 is SNEGSKA (reference sequence). Trimming took off 8 bases at V and 1 base at J, with 17 bases between the two ends. The CDR3 contains 14 residues. CDR3 sequence: CSPKWFLGNYGYTF. The CDR3 coding sequence is TGCAGTCCTAAGTGGTTCCTGGGTAACTATGGCTACACCTTC.

The V call is TRBV3-1, the J call TRBJ1-1; 12 bases are shared with TRBD1. This CDR3 has 15 residues. V lost 4 bases, J lost 6 bases, and 6 bases stayed unmatched. Germline V gene data show CDR1 as LGHDT and CDR2 as YNNKEL (reference sequence). CDR3 loop: CASSRPGQGASEAFF. CDR3 nucleotide sequence: TGTGCCAGCAGCCGACCGGGACAGGGGGCCTCTGAAGCTTTCTTT. The variable domain in full, completed from reference TRBV3-1 and TRBJ1-1, reads DTAVSQTPKYLVTQMGNDKSIKCEQNLGHDTMYWYKQDSKKFLKIMFSYNNKELIINETVPNRFSPKSPDKAHLNLHINSLELGDSAVYFCASSRPGQGASEAFFGQGTRLTVV.

This clonotype was detected ten times or more. This rearrangement joins TRBV29-1 to TRBJ2-1; D is unresolved. The length of the CDR3 is 14 residues. V lost 6 bases and J 0 bases, leaving 12 bases between the germline ends. Germline lookup yields CDR1 SQVTM and CDR2 ANQGSEA. The chain's CDR3 is CSVAANRSYNEQFF. As DNA, the CDR3 is TGCAGCGTGGCTGCTAATCGCTCCTACAATGAGCAGTTCTTC.

This clonotype occurred many times. The J gene is TRBJ2-6, the V gene TRBV20-1; D perhaps matches TRBD2 (5 bases). The CDR3 is made up of 15 amino acids. The V end was cut by 4 bases, the J end by 0 bases, with 10 bases between. From germline, CDR1 is DFQATT and CDR2 SNEGSKA (reference sequence). CDR3 amino acids: CSAKRESSGANVLTF. CDR3 DNA: TGCAGTGCTAAGAGGGAGAGCTCTGGGGCCAACGTCCTGACTTTC.

This clonotype has at least ten counts. The chain carries TRBV18 and TRBJ2-6, with D unresolved. Germline V gene sequence: CDR1 KGHSH, CDR2 LQKENI. V lost 6 bases and J lost 0, with 15 bases in between. CDR3 length: 17 residues. For the CDR3, the DNA is TGTGCCAGCTCCCTAACGTCGGCGGCCTCTGGGGCCAACGTCCTGACTTTC. Translation: CASSLTSAASGANVLTF.

This clonotype was found many times. The gene calls are TRBV7-2 and TRBJ2-3, with TRBD2 matching over 10 bases. Trimming took 1 base from V and 1 from J; bases not matched to a gene: 2. From germline, CDR1 is SGHTA and CDR2 FQGNSA. The CDR3 loop spans 16 amino acids. The CDR3 here is CASSLELAGRTDTQYF. In DNA, the CDR3 is TGTGCCAGCAGCTTAGAACTAGCGGGACGCACAGATACGCAGTATTTT.

This clonotype was recorded at least ten times. This chain joins TRBV7-3 and TRBJ2-3; the D gene is possibly TRBD2 (6 bases). CDR3 size: 14 residues. Per the germline V gene, CDR1 is SGHTA and CDR2 is FQGTGA. The V end lost 3 bases, the J end lost 7 bases, and 14 bases lay between the germline ends. CDR3 sequence reads: CASSFGTSPHTQYF. CDR3 bases: TGTGCCAGCAGCTTCGGGACTTCTCCCCATACGCAGTATTTT.

This clonotype has only a few counts. J is TRBJ2-5 and V is TRBV20-1, with a weak D call TRBD2 (5 bases). V was clipped by 3 bases and J by 9 bases, with 17 bases between them. The CDR3 totals 13 residues. Per the germline V gene, CDR1 is DFQATT and CDR2 is SNEGSKA (reference sequence). The CDR3 region has the DNA TGCAGTGCTAGCGGGCGGGCCCTCTTGGCCCAGTACTTC. Protein sequence: CSASGRALLAQYF.

This clonotype showed up many times. The CDR3 sequence is CSVDREGAGGYTF. CDR3 sequence (DNA): TGCAGCGTTGATCGGGAGGGGGCCGGCGGCTACACCTTC. This chain links TRBV29-1 with TRBJ1-2; 7 bases are a match to TRBD1. Germline values: CDR1 SQVTM, CDR2 ANQGSEA. Germline trimming cut 3 bases from V and 8 bases from J; bases unmatched to any gene: 9. This CDR3 contains 13 residues.